Listed here is a single T cell receptor beta chain. The CDR3 sequence is 15 residues long. The ends were cut back, 6 bases at V and 6 bases at J, with 18 bases in the middle. Germline V gene data show CDR1 as SGHTA and CDR2 as FQGNSA. There were healthy Caucasian individuals from Russia, aged about 6 to 100, serving as donors. This entry comes from a study of blood T cells in healthy people across ages. About the study: Through template switching, about one barcoded beta molecule was captured per two T cells, as measured in model experiments.

Together with a sample-barcoded 5' primer, a J-beta primer mix was included in a second PCR lasting about 6 to 11 cycles. Each cDNA was tagged by a template-switch adaptor containing 12 random nucleotides. Using its own MiXCR run on the 5' RACE reads, TCRdb lists one record per CDR3 protein. Altogether hundreds of thousands of distinct CDR3 sequences are present, approximately 49% being singletons, with the ten largest covering 25% to 35%. This rearrangement joins TRBV7-2 to TRBJ2-1; D remains unclear. Sequenced input: blood. The clonotype was recovered from an older woman in good health. The CDR3 protein is CASSYLNRRSNEQFF. DNA for the CDR3: TGTGCCAGCAGTTATTTAAACCGCAGGTCCAATGAGCAGTTCTTC.